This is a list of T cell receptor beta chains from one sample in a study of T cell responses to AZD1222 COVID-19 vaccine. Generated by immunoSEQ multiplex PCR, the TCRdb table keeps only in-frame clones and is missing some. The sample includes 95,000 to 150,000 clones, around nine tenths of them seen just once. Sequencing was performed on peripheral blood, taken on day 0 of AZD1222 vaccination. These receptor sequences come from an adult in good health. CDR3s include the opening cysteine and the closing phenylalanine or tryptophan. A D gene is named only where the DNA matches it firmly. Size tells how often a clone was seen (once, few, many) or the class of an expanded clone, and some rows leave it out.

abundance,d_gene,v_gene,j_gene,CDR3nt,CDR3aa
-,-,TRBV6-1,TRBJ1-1,TGTGCCAGCAGTGAAGCGCTTCAGGGAGCGCCTCGGGGGTTTGAAGCTTTCTTT,CASSEALQGAPRGFEAFF
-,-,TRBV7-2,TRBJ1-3,TGTGCCAGCAGCTTAGGAGTGGGTCCTTCGGGAAACACCATATATTTT,CASSLGVGPSGNTIYF
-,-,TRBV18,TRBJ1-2,TGTGCCAGCTCACCAGGGCCTTCACTCTATGGCTACACCTTC,CASSPGPSLYGYTF
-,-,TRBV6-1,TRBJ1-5,TGTGCCAGCAGTGAAGCTAGGTGGGATGCAAGCAATCAGCCCCAGCATTTT,CASSEARWDASNQPQHF
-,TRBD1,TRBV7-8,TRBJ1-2,TGTGCCAGCAGCTCCTCTCTTTGGACAGGGGGCCGAGGCTACACCTTC,CASSSSLWTGGRGYTF
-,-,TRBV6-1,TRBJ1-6,TGTGCCAGCAGTGAATGGCCCGGACAGACTACCAATTCACCCCTCCACTTT,CASSEWPGQTTNSPLHF
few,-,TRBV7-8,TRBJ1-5,TGTGCCAGCAGCTTTTCCGACAAGGGGCGTCAGCCCCAGCATTTT,CASSFSDKGRQPQHF
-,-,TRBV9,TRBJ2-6,TGTGCCAGCAGCGCCCGACTTTCGCTGGGGGCCAACGTCCTGACTTTC,CASSARLSLGANVLTF
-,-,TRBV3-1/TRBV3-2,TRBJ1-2,TGTGCCAGCAGCCAAGGGGGGTCGGCATACTATGGCTACACCTTC,CASSQGGSAYYGYTF
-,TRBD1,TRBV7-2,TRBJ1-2,TGTGCCAGCAGCGCCTACAGGGGGCGCAGCTATGGCTACACCTTC,CASSAYRGRSYGYTF
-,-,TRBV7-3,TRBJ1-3,TGTGCCAGCAGCCAAGGGGCAGGGGGAAACACCATATATTTT,CASSQGAGGNTIYF
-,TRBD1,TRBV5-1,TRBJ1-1,TGCGCCAGCAGCTCTAGAGGGACAGGGGGAAGGGAAGCTTTCTTT,CASSSRGTGGREAFF
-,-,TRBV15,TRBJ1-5,TGTGCCACCAGCAGAGCAAGCTTCAATCAGCCCCAGCATTTT,CATSRASFNQPQHF
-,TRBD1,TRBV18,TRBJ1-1,TGTGCCAGCTCACCATCGACAGGGGACACTGAAGCTTTCTTT,CASSPSTGDTEAFF
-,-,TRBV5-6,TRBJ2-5,TGTGCCAGCAGCCTGGGTGGCAGGGGTGAGACCCAGTACTTC,CASSLGGRGETQYF
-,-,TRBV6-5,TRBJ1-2,TGTGCCAGCAGGCAGGGTGGGGGCTATGGCTACACCTTC,CASRQGGGYGYTF
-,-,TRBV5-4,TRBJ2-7,TGTGCCAGCAGCTTTGAGGGGGGCCCGAGGGGGCAGTACTTC,CASSFEGGPRGQYF
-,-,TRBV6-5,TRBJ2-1,TGTGCCAGCACCCCTAACGTCCCCAACTACAATGAGCAGTTCTTC,CASTPNVPNYNEQFF